These 13 T cell receptor beta chains were sequenced from one sample in a study of blood T cell repertoires in COVID-19. Only in-frame clones appear in the TCRdb table, and some are missing; sequencing was by immunoSEQ multiplex PCR. Among more than 250,000 clones listed, roughly 87% were seen once. Source material: PBMCs or T cells enriched from blood (not recorded which). All receptors come from a woman in her thirties who had recovered from COVID-19.

The chain is built from TRBV25-1 and TRBJ1-1; 10 bases are shared with TRBD1. Germline values: CDR1 MGHDK, CDR2 SYGVNS. The junction had 5 bases not matched to a gene; V was cut back by 3 bases and J by 7 bases. The CDR3 is 14 amino acids. The CDR3 DNA reads TGTGCCAGCAGTGAGACAGGGGGCACTGATGAAGCTTTCTTT. Translated, it gives CASSETGGTDEAFF.

This clone was counted a few times. The chain couples TRBV7-9 to TRBJ1-2; D possibly corresponds to TRBD1 (5 bases). Trimming took off 5 bases at V and 4 bases at J, with 17 bases between the two ends. The length of the CDR3 is 15 residues. Germline CDR1 and CDR2: SEHNR and FQNEAQ (reference sequence). The CDR3 protein is CASSGSRQSLYGYTF. DNA for the CDR3: TGTGCCAGCAGCGGGTCCAGACAGTCACTCTATGGCTACACCTTC. Using reference TRBV7-9 and TRBJ1-2 for the parts outside the CDR3, the full variable domain is DTGVSQNPRHKITKRGQNVTFRCDPISEHNRLYWYRQTLGQGPEFLTYFQNEAQLEKSRLLSDRFSAERPKGSFSTLEIQRTEQGDSAMYLCASSGSRQSLYGYTFGSGTRLTVV.

This clone appeared a few times. J is TRBJ2-1 and V is TRBV20-1; D gene uncertain. Deletions cut 1 base from V and 8 bases from J, with 6 bases between. The CDR3 consists of 11 residues. Germline CDR1 reads DFQATT; CDR2 reads SNEGSKA (reference sequence). CDR3 sequence (DNA): TGCAGTGCTAGAGTAGTCTATGAGCAGTTCTTC. This encodes CSARVVYEQFF.

This chain's CDR3 is CASSILAGGPDTQYF. CDR3 bases: TGTGCCAGCAGTATTCTAGCGGGGGGACCAGATACGCAGTATTTT. The chain couples TRBV6-4 to TRBJ2-3; 11 nucleotides agree with TRBD2. V shed 5 bases, J shed 4 bases, and the junction held 5 bases outside the gene matches. CDR1 is MRHNA and CDR2 is SNTAGT in the germline V gene. The CDR3 covers 15 residues.

This rearrangement joins TRBV7-8 to TRBJ2-3; 9 positions agree with TRBD2. The germline V gene has CDR1 SGHVS and CDR2 FQNEAQ. Germline trimming cut 7 bases from V and 4 bases from J; bases unmatched to any gene: 9. This CDR3 has 15 amino acids. The CDR3 DNA is TGTGCCAGCAATACAAGGGCGGGGGGGCCAGATACGCAGTATTTT. Translating gives CASNTRAGGPDTQYF. The variable domain in full, completed from reference TRBV7-8 and TRBJ2-3, reads GAGVSQSPRYKVAKRGQDVALRCDPISGHVSLFWYQQALGQGPEFLTYFQNEAQLDKSGLPSDRFFAERPEGSVSTLKIQRTQQEDSAVYLCASNTRAGGPDTQYFGPGTRLTVL.

The chain is built from TRBV5-4 and TRBJ1-1, with D possibly matching TRBD1 (6 bases). Trimming stripped 4 bases from V and 1 base from J, with 11 bases between. Germline CDR1 reads SGHNT; CDR2 reads YYREEE (reference sequence). The CDR3 has 14 amino acids. CDR3: CASSRGGGNTEAFF. The CDR3 coding sequence is TGTGCCAGCAGCAGGGGAGGGGGGAACACTGAAGCTTTCTTT.

V usage is TRBV9 and J usage is TRBJ1-2; TRBD1 might be the D (5 bases). The CDR3 length is 16 residues. Trimming took off 0 bases at V and 2 bases at J, with 14 bases between the two ends. Germline V gives CDR1 SGDLS, CDR2 YYNGEE. The CDR3 here is CASSVGSGTQNYGYTF. CDR3 in DNA: TGTGCCAGCAGCGTAGGTTCCGGGACTCAGAACTATGGCTACACCTTC. Looking up the rest from reference TRBV9 and TRBJ1-2 gives the full variable domain: DSGVTQTPKHLITATGQRVTLRCSPRSGDLSVYWYQQSLDQGLQFLIQYYNGEERAKGNILERFSAQQFPDLHSELNLSSLELGDSALYFCASSVGSGTQNYGYTFGSGTRLTVV.

The chain has TRBV4-2 and TRBJ1-5, with TRBD1 matching 11 bases. Looked up from germline, CDR1 is LGHNA and CDR2 is YNFKEQ. V lost 0 bases to trimming and J lost 1 base; unmatched junction nucleotides: 8. The CDR3 is 19 amino acids. DNA for the CDR3: TGTGCCAGCAGCCAAGAGGACAGGGGGCGCGGATTCAGCAATCAGCCCCAGCATTTT. This gives the protein CASSQEDRGRGFSNQPQHF.

The CDR3 sequence: CAISESTGSGTEAFF. The CDR3, as DNA: TGTGCCATCAGTGAGTCGACAGGGTCGGGCACTGAAGCTTTCTTT. This sequence joins TRBV10-3 and TRBJ1-1; 7 nucleotides line up with TRBD1. The germline gives CDR1 ENHRY, CDR2 SYGVKD. This CDR3 contains 15 residues. J lost 4 bases, V lost 0 bases, and 5 bases had no gene match.

This chain connects TRBV29-1 to TRBJ2-3; 9 bases line up with TRBD2. The CDR3 is 16 residues long. J was trimmed by 4 bases and V by 4 bases; bases with no gene match: 12. Germline loops: CDR1 SQVTM, CDR2 ANQGSEA. CDR3 amino acids: CSVGGKGGGAPDTQYF. The DNA of the CDR3 is TGCAGCGTTGGCGGGAAGGGCGGGGGGGCACCAGATACGCAGTATTTT.

This sequence joins TRBV5-1 and TRBJ1-1, with 12 bases fitting TRBD1. V gave up 4 bases and J gave up 8 bases; unmatched junction bases: 3. CDR1 and CDR2 from the germline V gene are SGHRS and YFSETQ. CDR3 length: 13 residues. CDR3 nucleotide sequence: TGCGCCAGCAGCGGGGACAGGGGGCGCGAAGCTTTCTTT. It codes for CASSGDRGREAFF.

This clone was counted once. This same CDR3 is encoded by further DNA sequences in the sample. The chain couples TRBV19 to TRBJ1-2; D uncertain. V dropped 3 bases and J dropped 8 bases, with 7 bases sitting between them. Germline V CDR1 and CDR2: LNHDA, SQIVND (reference sequence). The CDR3 spans 11 residues. The CDR3, as DNA: TGTGCCAGTAGTATCGGTTCCGGCTACACCTTC. It is translated as CASSIGSGYTF.

The sample holds one count of this clone. This chain uses TRBV6-2 or TRBV6-3 with TRBJ1-2; D remains ambiguous. The germline V gene has CDR1 MNHEY and CDR2 SVGEGT. There are 13 residues in the CDR3. The V end was cut by 2 bases, the J end by 6 bases, with 10 bases between. In DNA, the CDR3 is TGTGCCAGCAGTTACCCTATGACAAATGGCTACACCTTC. It specifies CASSYPMTNGYTF.